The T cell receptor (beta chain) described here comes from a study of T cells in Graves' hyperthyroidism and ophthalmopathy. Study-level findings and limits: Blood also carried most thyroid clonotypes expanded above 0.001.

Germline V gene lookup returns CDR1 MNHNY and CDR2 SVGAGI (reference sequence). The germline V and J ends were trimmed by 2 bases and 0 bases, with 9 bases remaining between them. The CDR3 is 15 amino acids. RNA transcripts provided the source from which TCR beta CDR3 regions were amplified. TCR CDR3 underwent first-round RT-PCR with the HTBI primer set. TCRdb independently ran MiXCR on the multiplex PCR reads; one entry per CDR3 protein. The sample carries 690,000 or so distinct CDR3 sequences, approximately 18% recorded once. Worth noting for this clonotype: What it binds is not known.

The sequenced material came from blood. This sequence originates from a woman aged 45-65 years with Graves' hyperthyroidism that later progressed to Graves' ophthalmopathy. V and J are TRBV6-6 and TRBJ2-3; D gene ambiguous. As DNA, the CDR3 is TGTGCCAGCAGTTACCAAGCGCCGAGCACAGATACGCAGTATTTT. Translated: CASSYQAPSTDTQYF.